These 18 T cell receptor beta chains originate from one sample sequenced in a study of T cell repertoires in cytomegalovirus infection. These TCRs' antigens remain unknown. TCRdb fed the reads into MiXCR, producing one record per CDR3 protein. This table has roughly 120,000 distinct CDR3 sequences, over 30% appearing once. The sequenced sample was CD8+ T cells from cultured PBMCs, obtained from culture after CMV antigen stimulation. The receptors shown here come from a human donor in good health (CMV status not recorded). Some clones in this sample may be carry-over from other donors' samples.

The chain combines TRBV6-2 or TRBV6-3 with TRBJ2-4; D perhaps matches TRBD1 (6 bases). CDR1 MNHEY and CDR2 SVGEGT come from the germline V gene. Trimming removed 6 bases from V and 0 bases from J, with 12 bases in between. CDR3 length: 15 amino acids. CDR3 loop: CASSPGHLAKNIQYF. The CDR3 coding sequence is TGTGCCAGCAGCCCGGGACATCTAGCCAAAAACATTCAGTACTTC.

Comment on this clonotype: A much more abundant neighbour one base away suggests this may be a read error. V gene TRBV7-8 combines with J gene TRBJ1-1, with D perhaps matching TRBD1 (5 bases). The CDR3 consists of 13 residues. The germline CDR1 and CDR2 sequences are SGHVS and FQNEAQ. The CDR3 reads CASRTWGNSEAFF. Here the CDR3 DNA reads TGTGCCAGCAGGACCTGGGGGAACTCTGAAGCTTTCTTT.

This clonotype was detected only a few times. The V and J genes are TRBV28 and TRBJ1-2; tentative D call: TRBD1 (6 bases). CDR1 and CDR2 from the germline V gene are MDHEN and SYDVKM. CDR3 size: 16 residues. Trimming left V 3 bases short and J 0 bases short, with 14 bases between. The CDR3, as DNA: TGTGCCAGCAGTTTGAGAGGGGGGTTAGCTAACTATGGCTACACCTTC. This sequence encodes CASSLRGGLANYGYTF.

J is TRBJ1-2 and V is TRBV15, with a tentative D call TRBD1 (6 bases). The CDR3 consists of 16 residues. Germline V gene sequence: CDR1 LNHNV, CDR2 YYDKDF (reference sequence). V lost 6 bases, J lost 5 bases, and 22 bases lay in between. CDR3 in DNA: TGTGCCACCAGGAACGGCGCCCGGGACATCTTTTATGGCTACACCTTC. Protein: CATRNGARDIFYGYTF.

The J gene is TRBJ2-2, the V gene TRBV7-9, with D hard to call. The CDR3 consists of 14 residues. The germline CDR1 and CDR2 sequences are SEHNR and FQNEAQ (reference sequence). Trimming left V 2 bases short and J 0 bases short, with 4 bases between. The CDR3 spells CASSLTTNTGELFF. The CDR3 DNA sequence: TGTGCCAGCAGCTTAACAACGAACACCGGGGAGCTGTTTTTT. Drawing the rest from reference TRBV7-9 and TRBJ2-2, the complete variable domain is DTGVSQNPRHKITKRGQNVTFRCDPISEHNRLYWYRQTLGQGPEFLTYFQNEAQLEKSRLLSDRFSAERPKGSFSTLEIQRTEQGDSAMYLCASSLTTNTGELFFGEGSRLTVL.

This clonotype was detected ten times or more. This chain joins TRBV10-3 and TRBJ2-7, with D unclear. CDR3 length: 14 amino acids. The germline V and J ends were trimmed by 6 bases and 3 bases, with 15 bases remaining between them. Germline values: CDR1 ENHRY, CDR2 SYGVKD. The CDR3 sequence is CAISLTPHRYEQYF. Here the CDR3 DNA reads TGTGCCATCAGCCTGACTCCCCATCGCTACGAGCAGTACTTC.

The chain joins TRBV5-4 to TRBJ2-1; TRBD2 might be the D (5 bases). V lost 7 bases, J lost 7 bases, and 12 bases lay in between. CDR3 length: 12 amino acids. CDR1 and CDR2 from the germline V gene are SGHNT and YYREEE (reference sequence). In DNA, the CDR3 is TGTGCCAGCTTGGGAGCAAAGAATGAGCAGTTCTTC. Its protein is CASLGAKNEQFF. The whole variable domain, remainder taken from reference TRBV5-4 and TRBJ2-1, is ETGVTQSPTHLIKTRGQQVTLRCSSQSGHNTVSWYQQALGQGPQFIFQYYREEENGRGNFPPRFSGLQFPNYSSELNVNALELDDSALYLCASLGAKNEQFFGPGTRLTVL.

This clonotype was found many times. V gene TRBV6-1 combines with J gene TRBJ2-2; 8 bases fit TRBD1. This CDR3 is 16 amino acids long. Looked up from germline, CDR1 is MNHNS and CDR2 is SASEGT. Trimming removed 6 bases from V and 1 base from J; junction bases left unmatched: 7. The CDR3 here is CASRPPGQGNTGELFF. The CDR3 DNA sequence: TGTGCCAGCAGGCCTCCAGGACAGGGGAACACCGGGGAGCTGTTTTTT.

This clonotype was seen a few times. The chain uses TRBV11-2 and TRBJ1-2; no clear D gene. The CDR3 contains 12 residues. The V end was cut by 3 bases, the J end by 1 base, with 3 bases between. CDR1 and CDR2 (germline): SGHAT, FQNNGV. The CDR3 DNA sequence: TGTGCCAGCAGCTTTTATAACTATGGCTACACCTTC. It is translated as CASSFYNYGYTF. The full variable domain, completed using reference TRBV11-2 and TRBJ1-2, is EAGVAQSPRYKIIEKRQSVAFWCNPISGHATLYWYQQILGQGPKLLIQFQNNGVVDDSQLPKDRFSAERLKGVDSTLKIQPAKLEDSAVYLCASSFYNYGYTFGSGTRLTVV.

In this sample, this clonotype turned up a few times. The V and J genes are TRBV4-1 and TRBJ2-3; a possible D gene is TRBD1 (5 bases). Trimming shortened V by 1 base and J by 0 bases, and 17 bases separated the two germline ends. Germline V gives CDR1 MGHRA, CDR2 YSYEKL. The CDR3 runs 18 residues. CDR3 bases: TGCGCCAGCAGCCAAGTAGGCACAGGAGCTATTAGCACAGATACGCAGTATTTT. Its protein product is CASSQVGTGAISTDTQYF.

The chain couples TRBV29-1 to TRBJ2-1, with 16 bases matching TRBD2. Germline CDR1 and CDR2: SQVTM and ANQGSEA. CDR3 length: 16 residues. Germline trimming cut 6 bases from V and 7 bases from J; bases unmatched to any gene: 9. CDR3 amino acids: CSVEGTSGGERNEQFF. The CDR3 bases are TGCAGCGTGGAGGGGACTAGCGGGGGGGAAAGAAATGAGCAGTTCTTC.

The rearrangement links TRBV19 to TRBJ1-5; no reliable D call. CDR1 and CDR2 from the germline V gene are LNHDA and SQIVND (reference sequence). The V end lost 6 bases, the J end lost 0 bases, and 18 bases lay between the germline ends. The CDR3 totals 17 residues. The CDR3 reads CASSPYFLEDSNQPQHF. The DNA of the CDR3 is TGTGCCAGTAGCCCCTACTTCTTGGAGGATAGCAATCAGCCCCAGCATTTT.

This clonotype appeared a few times. The chain couples TRBV12-3 or TRBV12-4 to TRBJ1-6; 7 positions agree with TRBD1. The trim removed 5 bases at V and 9 bases at J, leaving 4 bases unmatched. The CDR3 has 13 amino acids. In nucleotides, the CDR3 is TGTGCCAGCAGTGACTCAGGGGGTTCACCCCTCCACTTT. It specifies CASSDSGGSPLHF.

This clonotype appeared a few times. This chain joins TRBV27 and TRBJ2-7; 12 nucleotides agree with TRBD1. Germline values: CDR1 MNHEY, CDR2 SMNVEV (reference sequence). The CDR3 is 16 residues long. V gave up 5 bases and J gave up 4 bases; unmatched junction bases: 9. CDR3 nucleotide sequence: TGTGCCAGCAGTCCGGGCCGGGACAGGGGGCGATACGAGCAGTACTTC. Its protein is CASSPGRDRGRYEQYF.

This clonotype was observed at least ten times. This CDR3 reads CASSSTGFRNYEQYF. Written as DNA, the CDR3 is TGTGCCAGCAGCTCTACAGGTTTTCGAAACTACGAGCAGTACTTC. The chain is built from TRBV7-2 and TRBJ2-7, with D tentatively TRBD1 (5 bases). CDR1 SGHTA and CDR2 FQGNSA come from the germline V gene. V was shortened by 4 bases and J by 3 bases, with 16 bases between the two germline ends. This CDR3 spans 15 amino acids.

This chain uses TRBV11-2 with TRBJ1-2; maybe TRBD1 (5 bases). Germline assignment: CDR1 SGHAT and CDR2 FQNNGV. The CDR3 totals 14 residues. Trimming removed 1 base at V and 1 base at J, with 7 bases between. In nucleotides, the CDR3 is TGTGCCAGCAGCTTAGGTGGGGGTAACTATGGCTACACCTTC. Translation: CASSLGGGNYGYTF. Looking up the rest from reference TRBV11-2 and TRBJ1-2 gives the full variable domain: EAGVAQSPRYKIIEKRQSVAFWCNPISGHATLYWYQQILGQGPKLLIQFQNNGVVDDSQLPKDRFSAERLKGVDSTLKIQPAKLEDSAVYLCASSLGGGNYGYTFGSGTRLTVV.

This sequence joins TRBV7-2 and TRBJ1-2; 9 bases are a match to TRBD1. V trimming: 1 base; J trimming: 4 bases; junction bases outside the gene matches: 4. CDR1 is SGHTA and CDR2 is FQGNSA in the germline V gene. This CDR3 region has 15 residues. As DNA, the CDR3 is TGTGCCAGCAGCTTAGTTGGGACAGGGATCTATGGCTACACCTTC. The encoded protein is CASSLVGTGIYGYTF.

V is TRBV20-1 and J is TRBJ1-4, with D perhaps TRBD1 (6 bases). The CDR3 loop spans 14 amino acids. Germline V gene sequence: CDR1 DFQATT, CDR2 SNEGSKA (reference sequence). The V gene lost 2 bases and the J gene lost 7 bases, with 14 bases spanning the gap. CDR3 DNA: TGCAGTGCTAGATTCAGGGTAGGGGGTGAAAAACTGTTTTTT. Encoded protein: CSARFRVGGEKLFF.